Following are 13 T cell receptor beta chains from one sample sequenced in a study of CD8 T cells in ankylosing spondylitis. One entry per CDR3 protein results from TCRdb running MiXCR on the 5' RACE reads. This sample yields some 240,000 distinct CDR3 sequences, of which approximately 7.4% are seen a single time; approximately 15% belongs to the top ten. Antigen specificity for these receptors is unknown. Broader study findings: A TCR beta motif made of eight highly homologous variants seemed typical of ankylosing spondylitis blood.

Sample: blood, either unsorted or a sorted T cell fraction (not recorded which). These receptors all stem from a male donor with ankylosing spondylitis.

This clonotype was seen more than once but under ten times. CDR3 coding DNA: TGCGCCAGCAGCCAAGGAACGGGGGCCCCCTCCAATGAGCAGTTCTTC. Translating gives CASSQGTGAPSNEQFF. This chain connects TRBV4-3 to TRBJ2-1; D tentatively reads TRBD1 or TRBD2 (6 bases each). This CDR3 is built from 16 residues. Germline CDR1 is LGHNA and CDR2 is YSLEER. V was shortened by 1 base and J by 6 bases, with 16 bases between the two germline ends.

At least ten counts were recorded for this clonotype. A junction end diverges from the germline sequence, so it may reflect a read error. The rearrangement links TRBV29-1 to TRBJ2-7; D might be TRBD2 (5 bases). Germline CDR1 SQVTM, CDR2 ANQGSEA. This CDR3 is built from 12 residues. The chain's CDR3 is CSVEAASYEQYF. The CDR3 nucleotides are TGCAGCGTAGAAGCGGCATCCTATGAGCAGTACTTC.

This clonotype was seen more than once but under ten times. CDR3 bases: TGCGCCAGCACCATGACTAGCGAGGGAAGGTACGAGCAGTACTTC. As protein: CASTMTSEGRYEQYF. This sequence joins TRBV10-2 and TRBJ2-7; 8 bases fit TRBD2. The germline V gene has CDR1 WSHSY and CDR2 SAAADI. This CDR3 is built from 15 residues. V was clipped by 7 bases and J by 4 bases; unmatched bases: 12.

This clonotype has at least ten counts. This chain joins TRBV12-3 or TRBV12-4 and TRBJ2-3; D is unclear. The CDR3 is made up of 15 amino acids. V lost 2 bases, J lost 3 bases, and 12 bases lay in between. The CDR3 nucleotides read TGTGCCAGCAGTTTAAGCCTACAGCAGACAGATACGCAGTATTTT. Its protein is CASSLSLQQTDTQYF.

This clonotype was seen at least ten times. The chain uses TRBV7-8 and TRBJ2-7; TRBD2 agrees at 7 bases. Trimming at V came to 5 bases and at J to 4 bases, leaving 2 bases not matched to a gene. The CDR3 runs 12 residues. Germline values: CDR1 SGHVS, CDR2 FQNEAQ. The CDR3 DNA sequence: TGTGCCAGCAGCGCGGGAGTATACGAGCAGTACTTC. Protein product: CASSAGVYEQYF.

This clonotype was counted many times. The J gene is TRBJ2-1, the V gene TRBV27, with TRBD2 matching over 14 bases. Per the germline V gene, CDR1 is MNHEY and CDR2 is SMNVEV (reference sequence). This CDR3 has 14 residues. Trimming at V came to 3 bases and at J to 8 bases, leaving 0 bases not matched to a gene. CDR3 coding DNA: TGTGCCAGCAGTTTGGGACTAGCGGGGGATGAGCAGTTCTTC. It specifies CASSLGLAGDEQFF.

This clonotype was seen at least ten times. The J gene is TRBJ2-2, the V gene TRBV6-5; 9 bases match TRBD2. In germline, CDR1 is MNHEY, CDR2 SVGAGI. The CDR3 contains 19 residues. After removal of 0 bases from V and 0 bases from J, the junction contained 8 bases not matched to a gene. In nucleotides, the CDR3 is TGTGCCAGCAGTTACTCGAAAGGTCGGACTAGCGCGAACACCGGGGAGCTGTTTTTT. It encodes CASSYSKGRTSANTGELFF.

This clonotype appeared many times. For the CDR3, the DNA is TGTGCCAGCAGTTACTCGACGGGCTACGAGCAGTACTTC. Protein sequence: CASSYSTGYEQYF. The V gene is TRBV6-5, the J gene TRBJ2-7; D remains unclear. Germline V gene sequence: CDR1 MNHEY, CDR2 SVGAGI. The CDR3 has 13 residues. V lost 0 bases and J lost 3, with 6 bases in between.

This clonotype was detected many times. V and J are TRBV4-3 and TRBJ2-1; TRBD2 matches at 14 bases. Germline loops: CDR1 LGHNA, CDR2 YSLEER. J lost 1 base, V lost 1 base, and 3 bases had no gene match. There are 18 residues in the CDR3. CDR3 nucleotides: TGCGCCAGCAGCCAAGGACTAGCGGGAGGGGGATCCTACAATGAGCAGTTCTTC. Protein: CASSQGLAGGGSYNEQFF.

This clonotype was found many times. The CDR3 loop reads CSARARQGTYEQYF. The CDR3 region has the DNA TGCAGTGCTAGGGCCCGACAGGGAACGTACGAGCAGTACTTC. The chain employs TRBV20-1 and TRBJ2-7; TRBD1 matches at 7 bases. Germline V CDR1 and CDR2: DFQATT, SNEGSKA (reference sequence). CDR3 length equals 14 residues. Unmatched junction bases numbered 9, after V lost 3 bases and J lost 4 bases.

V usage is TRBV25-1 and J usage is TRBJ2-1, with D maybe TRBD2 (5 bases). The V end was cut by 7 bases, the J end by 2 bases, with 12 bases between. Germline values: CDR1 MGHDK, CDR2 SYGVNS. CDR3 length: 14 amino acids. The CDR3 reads CASTRGLPYNEQFF. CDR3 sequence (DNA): TGTGCCAGCACACGAGGGCTCCCCTACAATGAGCAGTTCTTC.

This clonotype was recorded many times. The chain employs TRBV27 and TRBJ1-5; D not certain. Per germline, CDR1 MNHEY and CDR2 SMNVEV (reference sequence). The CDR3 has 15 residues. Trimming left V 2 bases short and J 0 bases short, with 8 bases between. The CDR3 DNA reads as TGTGCCAGCAGTTTAACCAGTTATAGCAATCAGCCCCAGCATTTT. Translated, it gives CASSLTSYSNQPQHF.

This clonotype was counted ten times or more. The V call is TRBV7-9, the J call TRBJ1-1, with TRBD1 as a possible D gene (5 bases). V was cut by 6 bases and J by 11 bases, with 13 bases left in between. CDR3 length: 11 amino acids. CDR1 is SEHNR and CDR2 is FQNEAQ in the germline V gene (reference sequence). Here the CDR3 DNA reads TGTGCCAGCAGTCGGGGCCTGGAGGCTTTCTTT. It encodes CASSRGLEAFF.